The subject of this entry is one T cell receptor beta chain. Its cognate antigen is unknown. The time point was: pre-treatment sample, taken before nivolumab and TIL therapy. The sample originates from a study of TIL therapy for anti-PD-1-resistant metastatic lung cancer. About the research overall: Tumors were harvested before any PD-1/PD-L1 blockade.

The immunoSEQ assay was v3. Assay used: immunoSEQ multiplex PCR; TCRdb lists only in-frame clones, some missing. This repertoire shows under 35,000 clones, 74% found once; its top ten account for around 2.9%. The CDR3 contains 15 residues. The germline gives CDR1 SGHNT, CDR2 YYREEE (reference sequence). The V and J ends lost 4 bases and 0 bases respectively, with 14 bases between them. Study results and caveats: Patients were highly selected, enriched for treatment-naive, never-smoker and oncogene-addicted cases.

The TCR was taken from a woman aged 25-80 years with non-small cell lung cancer. The chain is built from TRBV5-4 and TRBJ2-7, with D perhaps being TRBD1 or TRBD2 (5 bases each). Specimen: blood, collected at baseline. The CDR3 bases are TGTGCCAGCAGCCCGGGGACCGTAAACTCCTACGAGCAGTACTTC. Translation: CASSPGTVNSYEQYF.